This T cell receptor (beta chain) was documented in a study of cytomegalovirus exposure and HLA in healthy donors. A few counts support this clone. Primers: 60 Vbeta forward and 13 Jbeta reverse. The repertoire was sequenced with immunoSEQ multiplex PCR; TCRdb's copy has only in-frame clones and lacks some. The sample holds some 140,000 clones; 70% to 80% are singletons and the top ten take approximately 8.8%. Material: PBMCs. The sequence came from a woman in her forties or fifties in good health and CMV-seropositive.

This CDR3 is CASGKGHSSYEQYF. The CDR3 nucleotides are TGTGCTAGTGGTAAGGGACATAGCTCCTACGAGCAGTACTTC. V and J are TRBV12-5 and TRBJ2-7, with D maybe TRBD1 (6 bases). This CDR3 contains 14 residues. V was cut by 5 bases and J by 0 bases, with 11 bases left in between. Germline V gene sequence: CDR1 LGHNT, CDR2 FRNRAP.